These 28 T cell receptor beta chains were all obtained from the same sample, sequenced in a study of beta chain features in type 1 diabetes. These TCRs' antigens remain unknown. Study-level results: All four CD4+ subsets from Type 1 diabetes patients carried moderately but significantly shorter TCRB CDR3s.

Sequenced material consisted of expressed TCRB transcripts (all of the isolated RNA was reverse transcribed). Profiling relied on immunoSEQ multiplex PCR, and the TCRdb table lists in-frame clones only, not all of them. The table has nearly 350,000 clones, around 9.7% seen once. Sequencing input: central memory CD4+ T cells from blood. These receptors were taken from a man aged 30-40 years with type 1 diabetes.

The CDR3 sequence: CSARDRVVNEQFF. The CDR3 region has the DNA TGCAGCGCAAGGGACAGGGTGGTCAATGAGCAGTTCTTC. The chain combines TRBV29-1 with TRBJ2-1; 9 nucleotides line up with TRBD1. Germline loops: CDR1 SQVTM, CDR2 ANQGSEA. This CDR3 contains 13 residues. Unmatched junction bases numbered 7, after V lost 7 bases and J lost 6 bases.

The sample holds a few counts of this clone. This chain joins TRBV28 and TRBJ1-1; TRBD1 aligns across 8 bases. CDR1 and CDR2 from the germline V gene are MDHEN and SYDVKM. With V trimmed by 1 base and J by 5 bases, 3 bases remained unmatched. This CDR3 contains 14 residues. This chain's CDR3 is CASSLFGQGTEAFF. For the CDR3, the DNA is TGTGCCAGCAGTTTATTCGGACAGGGAACTGAAGCTTTCTTT.

This clone came up a few times. The chain employs TRBV28 and TRBJ2-3; the D gene is possibly TRBD1 (6 bases). This CDR3 spans 15 amino acids. Trimming cost V 3 bases and J 2 bases, with 12 bases left between them. Germline V gene sequence: CDR1 MDHEN, CDR2 SYDVKM. In DNA, the CDR3 is TGTGCCAGCAGTTTCCACAGGGCGGTCACAGATACGCAGTATTTT. This gives the protein CASSFHRAVTDTQYF. Full variable domain (rest looked up from reference TRBV28 and TRBJ2-3): DVKVTQSSRYLVKRTGEKVFLECVQDMDHENMFWYRQDPGLGLRLIYFSYDVKMKEKGDIPEGYSVSREKKERFSLILESASTNQTSMYLCASSFHRAVTDTQYFGPGTRLTVL.

This clone was observed many times. J is TRBJ2-2 and V is TRBV5-1; the match to TRBD1 covers 8 bases. In germline, CDR1 is SGHRS, CDR2 YFSETQ. J was trimmed by 1 base and V by 3 bases; bases with no gene match: 2. This CDR3 has 15 residues. The CDR3 loop is CASSYGQGNTGELFF. The CDR3 DNA follows: TGCGCCAGCAGCTACGGACAGGGGAACACCGGGGAGCTGTTTTTT.

V gene TRBV7-8 combines with J gene TRBJ2-5; D gene ambiguous. V was trimmed by 5 bases and J by 5 bases, leaving 12 bases between them. Germline assignment: CDR1 SGHVS and CDR2 FQNEAQ. This CDR3 has 13 amino acids. The DNA for the CDR3 is TGTGCCAGCAGCCGTCCGGAAAGGGAGACCCAGTACTTC. As protein: CASSRPERETQYF.

This clone was observed a few times. V gene TRBV18 combines with J gene TRBJ1-1; D possibly corresponds to TRBD1 (5 bases). In germline, CDR1 is KGHSH, CDR2 LQKENI. The CDR3 consists of 14 residues. Trimming removed 0 bases from V and 6 bases from J, with 11 bases in between. This CDR3 is CASSPPKGWSEAFF. CDR3 nucleotide sequence: TGTGCCAGCTCACCACCGAAGGGGTGGTCTGAAGCTTTCTTT. Full variable domain (missing parts from reference TRBV18 and TRBJ1-1): NAGVMQNPRHLVRRRGQEARLRCSPMKGHSHVYWYRQLPEEGLKFMVYLQKENIIDESGMPKERFSAEFPKEGPSILRIQQVVRGDSAAYFCASSPPKGWSEAFFGQGTRLTVV.

This clone was recorded a few times. The V and J genes are TRBV28 and TRBJ2-3; D unresolved. The CDR3 has 13 amino acids. CDR1 is MDHEN, CDR2 SYDVKM, per germline. Trimming took 2 bases from V and 2 from J, leaving 5 bases between them. CDR3 nucleotide sequence: TGTGCCAGCAGTTTACAGGCCACAGATACGCAGTATTTT. Translation: CASSLQATDTQYF.

The chain is built from TRBV4-3 and TRBJ2-3; 12 bases are shared with TRBD2. V lost 0 bases and J lost 4; bases outside the gene matches: 8. Germline CDR1 and CDR2: LGHNA and YSLEER. This CDR3 is 18 amino acids long. This CDR3 is CASSQETGTSGSADTQYF. CDR3 coding DNA: TGCGCCAGCAGCCAAGAAACCGGGACTAGCGGGTCCGCAGATACGCAGTATTTT.

This clone was found many times. The chain is built from TRBV7-2 and TRBJ2-2; the D is unclear. Trimming removed 1 base from V and 0 bases from J, with 3 bases in between. Germline V gene lookup returns CDR1 SGHTA and CDR2 FQGNSA. The CDR3 is 14 residues long. This chain's CDR3 is CASSLEANTGELFF. In DNA form, the CDR3 reads TGTGCCAGCAGCTTAGAGGCGAACACCGGGGAGCTGTTTTTT.

This clone has more than one count but fewer than ten. This chain links TRBV28 with TRBJ2-7; tentatively, D is TRBD2 (5 bases). The CDR3 has 14 residues. Germline CDR1 and CDR2: MDHEN and SYDVKM. The ends were cut back, 3 bases at V and 1 base at J, with 10 bases in the middle. In DNA form, the CDR3 reads TGTGCCAGCAGTTTCGGAGGAGGTTCCTACGAGCAGTACTTC. Translated, it gives CASSFGGGSYEQYF.

The chain recombines TRBV9 with TRBJ2-3, with 12 bases that match TRBD2. Looked up from germline, CDR1 is SGDLS and CDR2 is YYNGEE. The CDR3 runs 20 residues. Trimming took 4 bases from V and 1 from J; bases not matched to a gene: 16. The CDR3 spells CASSTRLAGAIPVGTDTQYF. The DNA for the CDR3 is TGTGCCAGCAGCACCCGACTAGCGGGGGCCATACCCGTAGGCACAGATACGCAGTATTTT.

There are a few counts of this clone. The chain has TRBV14 and TRBJ2-3; D possibly corresponds to TRBD1 (6 bases). This CDR3 has 12 residues. Germline CDR1 SGHDN, CDR2 FVKESK. V was cut by 3 bases and J by 11 bases, with 12 bases left in between. CDR3 amino acids: CASSQDSLLQYF. In nucleotides, the CDR3 is TGTGCCAGCAGCCAGGACAGTCTATTGCAGTATTTT.

The table lists this clone with a few counts. The V and J genes are TRBV10-3 and TRBJ2-5; 9 bases line up with TRBD1. The length of the CDR3 is 12 residues. Germline loops: CDR1 ENHRY, CDR2 SYGVKD. The V gene end was trimmed by 10 bases and the J gene end by 4 bases; junction bases not matched to a gene: 4. CDR3 nucleotides: TGTGCCACTAGGGACAGGGTAGAGACCCAGTACTTC. It translates to CATRDRVETQYF.

The sample holds a few counts of this clone. This chain links TRBV10-1 with TRBJ2-2; the match to TRBD1 covers 7 bases. The CDR3 consists of 16 residues. The V gene's germline CDR1 is WNHNN and CDR2 SYGVQD (reference sequence). V dropped 5 bases and J dropped 0; count of bases not matched to a gene: 6. The DNA of the CDR3 is TGCGCCAGCAGTCCTGACAGGGTCTCGAACACCGGGGAGCTGTTTTTT. It encodes CASSPDRVSNTGELFF.

The rearrangement links TRBV18 to TRBJ1-1; maybe TRBD1 (5 bases). Trimming pared 2 bases from V and 5 bases from J, leaving 9 bases between. Per germline, CDR1 KGHSH and CDR2 LQKENI. The CDR3 loop spans 13 amino acids. The CDR3 loop is CASSPGRGTEAFF. CDR3 nucleotide sequence: TGTGCCAGCTCACCAGGGCGGGGGACTGAAGCTTTCTTT.

The chain uses TRBV4-3 and TRBJ1-4; D might be TRBD1 (6 bases). The germline CDR1 and CDR2 sequences are LGHNA and YSLEER. CDR3 length: 13 residues. V lost 4 bases, J lost 8 bases, and 11 bases lay in between. For the CDR3, the DNA is TGCGCCAGCAGCCGCAGGACAGTCGAAAAACTGTTTTTT. Amino acids: CASSRRTVEKLFF.

In this sample, this clone turned up a few times. V and J are TRBV4-1 and TRBJ2-1, with D possibly being TRBD2 (7 bases). CDR1 is MGHRA, CDR2 YSYEKL, per germline. Between the trimmed V and J ends, which lost 4 bases and 0 bases, there was a span of 16 bases. CDR3 length: 17 residues. This CDR3 is CASSPGGRTSSYNEQFF. CDR3 nucleotides: TGCGCCAGCAGCCCCGGGGGCCGGACTAGCTCCTACAATGAGCAGTTCTTC.

This clone appeared many times. The V gene is TRBV9, the J gene TRBJ2-5, with D perhaps matching TRBD1 or TRBD2 (5 bases each). V was trimmed by 2 bases and J by 4 bases, leaving 9 bases between them. The CDR3 extends over 13 amino acids. The germline V gene encodes CDR1 SGDLS and CDR2 YYNGEE. CDR3 residues: CASSVTGTETQYF. DNA for the CDR3: TGTGCCAGCAGCGTGACGGGGACAGAGACCCAGTACTTC. The full variable domain, completed using reference TRBV9 and TRBJ2-5, is DSGVTQTPKHLITATGQRVTLRCSPRSGDLSVYWYQQSLDQGLQFLIQYYNGEERAKGNILERFSAQQFPDLHSELNLSSLELGDSALYFCASSVTGTETQYFGPGTRLLVL.

This sequence joins TRBV19 and TRBJ2-1; D gene ambiguous. In germline, CDR1 is LNHDA, CDR2 SQIVND (reference sequence). V was cut by 0 bases and J by 5 bases, with 14 bases left in between. The length of the CDR3 is 16 residues. The CDR3 nucleotides are TGTGCCAGTAGTATAGAGTGGGTATCAAGAAACAATGAGCAGTTCTTC. Translating it yields CASSIEWVSRNNEQFF.

This sequence joins TRBV7-2 and TRBJ2-5; D unresolved. This CDR3 has 15 residues. Germline CDR1 is SGHTA and CDR2 is FQGNSA. V was pared by 1 base and J by 1 base, with 10 bases between. The CDR3 DNA reads TGTGCCAGCAGCTTAGGCGGAATGAGCCAAGAGACCCAGTACTTC. It translates to CASSLGGMSQETQYF. The entire variable domain, with the rest obtained from reference TRBV7-2 and TRBJ2-5, is as follows: GAGVSQSPSNKVTEKGKDVELRCDPISGHTALYWYRQSLGQGLEFLIYFQGNSAPDKSGLPSDRFSAERTGGSVSTLTIQRTQQEDSAVYLCASSLGGMSQETQYFGPGTRLLVL.

This chain links TRBV4-1 with TRBJ1-3, with D maybe TRBD1 (5 bases). CDR1 and CDR2 (germline): MGHRA, YSYEKL. This CDR3 has 15 residues. V was pared by 7 bases and J by 1 base, with 14 bases between. CDR3 sequence reads: CASTLERGSGNTIYF. DNA of the CDR3: TGCGCCAGCACCCTTGAAAGGGGTTCTGGAAACACCATATATTTT.

This clone was detected only a few times. This sequence joins TRBV7-9 and TRBJ2-5; D gene unclear. The CDR3 extends over 14 amino acids. Germline V lookup: CDR1 SEHNR, CDR2 FQNEAQ (reference sequence). The V and J ends lost 2 bases and 2 bases respectively, with 9 bases between them. CDR3 region: CASSLQSAQETQYF. For the CDR3, the DNA is TGTGCCAGCAGCTTACAATCAGCGCAAGAGACCCAGTACTTC.

The CDR3 sequence is CASSFVRPGGGGELFF. As DNA, the CDR3 is TGTGCCAGCAGCTTCGTACGTCCCGGGGGTGGCGGGGAGCTGTTTTTT. The chain carries TRBV7-2 and TRBJ2-2; a possible D gene is TRBD2 (6 bases). This CDR3 is built from 16 residues. The germline gives CDR1 SGHTA, CDR2 FQGNSA. V was pared by 3 bases and J by 7 bases, with 18 bases between. The full variable domain, its missing parts supplied by reference TRBV7-2 and TRBJ2-2, is GAGVSQSPSNKVTEKGKDVELRCDPISGHTALYWYRQSLGQGLEFLIYFQGNSAPDKSGLPSDRFSAERTGGSVSTLTIQRTQQEDSAVYLCASSFVRPGGGGELFFGEGSRLTVL.

The sample holds a few counts of this clone. The V call is TRBV29-1, the J call TRBJ1-1; 7 bases match TRBD1. With V trimmed by 1 base and J by 5 bases, 7 bases remained unmatched. The CDR3 is 14 amino acids. Germline values: CDR1 SQVTM, CDR2 ANQGSEA. The CDR3 reads CSVEAPGTVTEAFF. The CDR3 DNA reads TGCAGCGTTGAAGCCCCCGGGACAGTGACTGAAGCTTTCTTT.

This clone was recorded a few times. V gene TRBV30 combines with J gene TRBJ1-4; 7 nucleotides match TRBD1. Per germline, CDR1 GTSNPN and CDR2 SVGIG (reference sequence). This CDR3 is built from 13 residues. CDR3 coding DNA: TGTGCGCAGAGGCGGGACAGTGGTGAAAAACTGTTTTTT. Amino acid sequence: CAQRRDSGEKLFF.

This clone has a handful of counts. The chain links TRBV7-2 to TRBJ2-5; TRBD1 agrees at 9 bases. The CDR3 sequence is 16 residues long. Per the germline V gene, CDR1 is SGHTA and CDR2 is FQGNSA. V shed 4 bases, J shed 5 bases, and the junction held 11 bases outside the gene matches. For the CDR3, the DNA is TGTGCCAGCAGCTGGGGGTACGGACAGGGGCGGGAGACCCAGTACTTC. Its translation: CASSWGYGQGRETQYF.

The chain carries TRBV5-1 and TRBJ2-4; D possibly corresponds to TRBD2 (5 bases). The germline gives CDR1 SGHRS, CDR2 YFSETQ. The length of the CDR3 is 14 residues. V shed 2 bases and J shed 3 bases, with 9 bases lying between them. As DNA, the CDR3 is TGCGCCAGCAGCTTTGAGGGAATCAAAAACATTCAGTACTTC. It translates to CASSFEGIKNIQYF.

This clone was found a few times. Being one base from a much bigger clone, this may be a read error. Distinct nucleotide sequences in the sample also encode this CDR3. V and J are TRBV5-1 and TRBJ2-3; no clear D gene. Looked up from germline, CDR1 is SGHRS and CDR2 is YFSETQ. V gave up 0 bases and J gave up 0 bases, with 5 bases separating them. The CDR3 has 14 residues. The CDR3 loop reads CASSLGDSTDTQYF. The CDR3 DNA is TGCGCCAGCAGCTTGGGAGACAGCACAGATACGCAGTATTTT.